This T cell receptor beta chain was sequenced for a study of T cell responses to AZD1222 COVID-19 vaccine. Across the study: Pooled in the analysis were second doses at about 4 or about 12 weeks.

Regarding the study as a whole: With two AZD1222 doses given, Spike-specific TCR breadth and depth both rose.

The data were produced by immunoSEQ multiplex PCR, yet TCRdb's version contains in-frame clones alone and is incomplete. The table records 140,000 to 150,000 clones, over 75% of them present only once. As concerns this clone: Its antigen is as yet unknown.

Trimming removed 3 bases from V and 7 bases from J, with 16 bases in between. Germline values: CDR1 DFQATT, CDR2 SNEGSKA (reference sequence). The CDR3 loop spans 14 amino acids. Sequenced here: peripheral blood, sampled on day 0 of AZD1222 vaccination. J is TRBJ1-3 and V is TRBV20-1; no firm D call. The sequence was collected from an adult in good health. The CDR3 nucleotides read TGCAGTGCTAGTCGAGGATCTCTTGGGAACACCATATATTTT. Residues: CSASRGSLGNTIYF.